This TCR beta chain was recorded in a study of human T cells and chemical hapten exposure. In the study overall: Largely, small differences in pooled library volume made per-sample TCR yields vary. The study's findings and limits: Compared with pre-sensitization or healthy control sets, expanded TCRs clustered more.

Of note for this clonotype: The antigen remains undetermined.

The time point is: pre-sensitization, week 0. As to treatment: therapeutic diphenylcyclopropenone sensitization with weekly scalp DPC. RNA extraction used unfractionated whole blood as the source of total RNA. Germline CDR1 is SGHTA and CDR2 is FQGNSA. After removal of 0 bases from V and 14 bases from J, the junction contained 12 bases not matched to a gene. This CDR3 is built from 15 residues. Library preparation tagged each individual cDNA molecule with a unique molecular identifier. Each CDR3 protein is one row after TCRdb ran MiXCR on the RACE reads. Among 40,000 or so distinct CDR3 sequences listed, roughly 12% were seen once.

This rearrangement joins TRBV7-2 to TRBJ2-3; TRBD2 matches 9 bases. This TCR was sampled from a woman in her thirties or forties with alopecia areata. Some clones in this sample may be carry-over from other donors' samples. Sequenced here: whole blood, sampled in connection with sensitization to the hapten diphenylcyclopropenone (DPC). The DNA for the CDR3 is TGTGCCAGCAGCTTAGCGTCCTTAACCGGGACTAGCCCGTATTTT. Its protein is CASSLASLTGTSPYF. Full variable domain (outside the CDR3, taken from reference TRBV7-2 and TRBJ2-3): GAGVSQSPSNKVTEKGKDVELRCDPISGHTALYWYRQSLGQGLEFLIYFQGNSAPDKSGLPSDRFSAERTGGSVSTLTIQRTQQEDSAVYLCASSLASLTGTSPYFGPGTRLTVL.